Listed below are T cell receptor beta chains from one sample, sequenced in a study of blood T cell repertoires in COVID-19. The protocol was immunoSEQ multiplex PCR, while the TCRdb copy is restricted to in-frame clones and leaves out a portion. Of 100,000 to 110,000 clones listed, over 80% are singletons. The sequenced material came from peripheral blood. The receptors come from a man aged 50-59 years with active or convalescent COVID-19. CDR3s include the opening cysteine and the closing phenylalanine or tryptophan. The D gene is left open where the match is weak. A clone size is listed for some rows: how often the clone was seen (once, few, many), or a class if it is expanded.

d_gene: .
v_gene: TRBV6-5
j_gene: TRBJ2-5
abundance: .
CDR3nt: TGTGCCGGCTCAATCAACGCGGCTCAAGAGACCCAGTACTTC
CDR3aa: CAGSINAAQETQYF

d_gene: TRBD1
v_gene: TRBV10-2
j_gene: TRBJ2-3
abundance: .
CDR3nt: TGCGCCAGCCGCGGACAGGGTAGCACAGATACGCAGTATTTT
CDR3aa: CASRGQGSTDTQYF

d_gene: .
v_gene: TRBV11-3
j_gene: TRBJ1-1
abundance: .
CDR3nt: TGTGCCAGTTGTAGGGGGATGAACACTGAAGCTTTCTTT
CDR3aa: CASCRGMNTEAFF

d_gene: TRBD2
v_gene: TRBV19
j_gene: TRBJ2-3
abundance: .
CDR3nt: TGTGCCAGTAGTATTGGGCTAGCGGGGGGCACAGATACGCAGTATTTT
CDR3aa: CASSIGLAGGTDTQYF

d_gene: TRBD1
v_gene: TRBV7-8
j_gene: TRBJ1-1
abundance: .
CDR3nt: TGTGCCAGCAGCGGGACAGGGGCCGGGGGCACTGAAGCTTTCTTT
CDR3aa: CASSGTGAGGTEAFF

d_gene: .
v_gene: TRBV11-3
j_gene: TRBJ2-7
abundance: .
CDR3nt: TGTGCCAGCAGCCGTACGGTAGACTACGAGCAGTACTTC
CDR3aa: CASSRTVDYEQYF

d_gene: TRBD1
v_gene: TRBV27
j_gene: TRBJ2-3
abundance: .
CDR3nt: TGTGCCAGTAGCCCTACAGGGGCCCCTAACACAGATACGCAGTATTTT
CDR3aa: CASSPTGAPNTDTQYF

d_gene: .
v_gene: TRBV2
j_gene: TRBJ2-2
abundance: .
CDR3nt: TGTGCCAGCGCGCGAAGCGGGAACACCGGGGAGCTGTTTTTT
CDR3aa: CASARSGNTGELFF

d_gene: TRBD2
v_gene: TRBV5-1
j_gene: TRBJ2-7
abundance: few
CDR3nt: TGCGCCAGCAGCTTGGCCAGCGGGGCATACGAGCAGTACTTC
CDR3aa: CASSLASGAYEQYF

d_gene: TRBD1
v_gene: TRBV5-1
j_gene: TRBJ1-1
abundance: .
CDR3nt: TGCGCCAGCAGCTTGTGGGGGACAGCTGACACTGAAGCTTTCTTT
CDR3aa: CASSLWGTADTEAFF

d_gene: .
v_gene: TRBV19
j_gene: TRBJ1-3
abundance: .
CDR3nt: TGTGCCAGTACCCACGAGTGGAGGGTTGATGGAAACACCATATATTTT
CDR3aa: CASTHEWRVDGNTIYF

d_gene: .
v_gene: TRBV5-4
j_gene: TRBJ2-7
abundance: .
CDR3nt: TGTGCCAGCAGCTTGGTCTCAGGGTACGAGCAGTACTTC
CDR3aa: CASSLVSGYEQYF

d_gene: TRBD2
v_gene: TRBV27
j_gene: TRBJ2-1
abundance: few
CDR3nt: TGTGCCAGCAGTTTATCCCACCGTAAACAGGGAATGGGCGGGAGGTACTACAATGAGCAGTTCTTC
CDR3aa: CASSLSHRKQGMGGRYYNEQFF

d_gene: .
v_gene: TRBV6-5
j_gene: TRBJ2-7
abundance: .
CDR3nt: TGTGCCAGCACCCTTGGCCCACAGGCCTACGAGCAGTACTTC
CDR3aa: CASTLGPQAYEQYF

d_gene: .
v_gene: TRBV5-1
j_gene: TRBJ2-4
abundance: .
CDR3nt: TGCGCCACCCCCAGACTAGCCAAAAACATTCAGTACTTC
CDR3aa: CATPRLAKNIQYF

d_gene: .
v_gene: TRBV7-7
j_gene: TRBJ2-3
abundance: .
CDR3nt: TGTGCTAGCAGCTTATCAGGCACAGATACGCAGTATTTT
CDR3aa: CASSLSGTDTQYF

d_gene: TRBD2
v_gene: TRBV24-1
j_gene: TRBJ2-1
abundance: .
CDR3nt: TGTGCCACCAGTCTTGGACTAGTGGGCAATGAGCAGTTCTTC
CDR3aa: CATSLGLVGNEQFF

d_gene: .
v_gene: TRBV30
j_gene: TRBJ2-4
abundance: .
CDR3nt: TGTGCCTGGAGTAGGCTGACATTAGCCAAAAACATTCAGTACTTC
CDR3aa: CAWSRLTLAKNIQYF

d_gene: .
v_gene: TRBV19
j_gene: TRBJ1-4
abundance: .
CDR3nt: TGTGCCAGTAGGACAGGCACAACTAATGAAAAACTGTTTTTT
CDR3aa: CASRTGTTNEKLFF

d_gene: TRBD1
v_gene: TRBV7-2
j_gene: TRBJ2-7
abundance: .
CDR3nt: TGTGCCAGCAGCTCATGGGACAGGGGGGACGAGCAGTACTTC
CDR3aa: CASSSWDRGDEQYF

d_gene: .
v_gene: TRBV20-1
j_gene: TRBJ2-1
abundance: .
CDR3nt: TGCAGTGTGGGGGGCAATGAGCAGTTCTTC
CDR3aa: CSVGGNEQFF

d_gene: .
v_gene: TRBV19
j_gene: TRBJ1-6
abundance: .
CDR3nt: TGTGCTAGTAGTAGTTTTAGCTCCTATAATTCACCCCTCCACTTT
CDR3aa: CASSSFSSYNSPLHF

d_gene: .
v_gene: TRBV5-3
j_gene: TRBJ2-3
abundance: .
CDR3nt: TGTGCCAGAAGCCCGTCTGGGGGGAGTGGCACAGATACGCAGTATTTT
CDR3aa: CARSPSGGSGTDTQYF

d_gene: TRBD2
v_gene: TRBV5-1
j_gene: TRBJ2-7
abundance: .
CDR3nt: TGCGCCAGCAGCTCCGAGTGGGAGGGCTCGTCCGAGCAGTACTTC
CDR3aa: CASSSEWEGSSEQYF

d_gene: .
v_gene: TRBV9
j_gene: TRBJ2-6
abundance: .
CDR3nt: TGTGCCAGCAGCGGACATGGCCTGGCCGGGGCCAACGTCCTGACTTTC
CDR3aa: CASSGHGLAGANVLTF

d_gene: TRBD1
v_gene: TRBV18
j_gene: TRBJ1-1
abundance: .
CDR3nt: TGTGCCAGCTCACCAAAACAGGGGGGGAACACTGAAGCTTTCTTT
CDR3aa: CASSPKQGGNTEAFF

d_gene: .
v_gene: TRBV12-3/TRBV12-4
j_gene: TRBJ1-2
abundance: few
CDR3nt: TGTGCCAGCAGTTTGGTTAGGGAGAGGGGCTACACCTTC
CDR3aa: CASSLVRERGYTF

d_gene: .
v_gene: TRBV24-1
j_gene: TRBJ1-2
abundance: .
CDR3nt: TGTGCCACCAGTGATCCCCGGGCGGGAGGGAATGGCTACACCTTC
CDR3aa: CATSDPRAGGNGYTF